The present T cell receptor beta chain was sequenced within a study of CD8+CD57+ T cells in acquired aplastic anemia. The CDR3 consists of 11 residues. The V gene lost 7 bases and the J gene lost 6 bases, with 10 bases spanning the gap. The V gene's germline CDR1 is SGHVS and CDR2 FQNEAQ. For CDR3 and TCR beta VDJ profiling, genomic DNA was the template used. One entry per CDR3 protein results from TCRdb running MiXCR on the reads. The sample carries over 250,000 distinct CDR3 sequences, roughly 59% recorded once. In patients chosen for sequencing, flow cytometry had shown CD8+CD57+ cell expansion. Sequenced sample: sorted CD4+, CD8+, or CD8+CD57+ T cells (not recorded which) from PBMCs. This receptor was identified in a human donor with aplastic anemia. The V gene is TRBV7-8, the J gene TRBJ2-7; D might be TRBD1 (5 bases). CDR3 nucleotide sequence: TGTGCCAGCACCTTGCAGGGCGAGCAGTACTTC. It is translated as CASTLQGEQYF.